The source of this T cell receptor (beta chain) is a study of CD8 T cells in ankylosing spondylitis. General study results and limits: Reportedly, significant enrichment of disease-linked clones occurred in matched ankylosing spondylitis synovial fluid. Disease-linked clones were CD8+ and relatively rare in peripheral blood. There was a TCR beta motif, made of several highly homologous variants, that appeared characteristic of ankylosing spondylitis blood. Earlier authors reported some of these motif variants in reactive arthritis synovial fluid and blood.

The CDR3 contains 15 residues. Concerning this clonotype: Its cognate antigen is unknown.

Using quantitative 5'-RACE with molecular barcodes, the authors made TCR beta libraries. One entry per CDR3 protein results from TCRdb running MiXCR on the 5' RACE reads. The sample contains some 800,000 distinct CDR3 sequences, 10% to 15% of which appear only once. The chain links TRBV21-1 to TRBJ2-3; the DNA was not used to check the table's D call, TRBD1. TRBV21-1 is a pseudogene. This sequence originates from a male donor with ankylosing spondylitis. Specimen: blood, either unsorted or a sorted T cell fraction (not recorded which). The chain's CDR3 is CASSKISGRADTQYF. The CDR3 DNA follows: TGTGCCAGCAGCAAAATCAGCGGGCGTGCGGATACGCAGTATTTT.